This T cell receptor (beta chain) was captured in a study of T cell responses to AZD1222 COVID-19 vaccine. In germline, CDR1 is SGHNT, CDR2 YYREEE (reference sequence). The CDR3 extends over 14 amino acids. V dropped 4 bases and J dropped 3 bases, with 13 bases sitting between them. Clones were sequenced by immunoSEQ multiplex PCR, and TCRdb holds only the in-frame ones, with some missing. The sample carries some 120,000 clones, roughly 88% recorded once. Study-wide results and limits: Vaccination with two AZD1222 doses was followed by a rise in Spike-specific TCR breadth and depth. Baseline antibody screening turned up just five to seven seropositive AZD1222 recipients. White British donors predominated, females outnumbered males, and clonal diversity was possibly underestimated.

Notes on this clone: The target antigen is unknown.

Analyses pooled second doses at about 4 or about 12 weeks. This clonotype originated in an adult who received the AZD1222 COVID-19 vaccine. The genes are TRBV5-4 and TRBJ1-2; D is perhaps TRBD1 (6 bases). The sequencing used peripheral blood, collected 28 days after the second AZD1222 dose. The CDR3 sequence is CASSAWGGHYGYTF. The CDR3 DNA is TGTGCCAGCAGCGCGTGGGGGGGGCACTATGGCTACACCTTC.